Presented here are 9 T cell receptor beta chains from one specimen sequenced in a study of cytomegalovirus exposure and HLA in healthy donors. The PCR was carried out with 60 Vbeta primers and 13 Jbeta primers. The repertoire was sequenced with immunoSEQ multiplex PCR; TCRdb's copy has only in-frame clones and lacks some. The sample consists of around 150,000 clones, about 74% of them appearing once. The sample consisted of PBMCs. These receptor sequences come from a woman in her forties or fifties in good health and CMV-seronegative.

This clone was detected only a few times. V usage is TRBV4-1 and J usage is TRBJ2-2; 7 bases line up with TRBD2. CDR3 length: 16 amino acids. After removal of 1 base from V and 2 bases from J, the junction contained 4 bases not matched to a gene. Germline V gene sequence: CDR1 MGHRA, CDR2 YSYEKL. CDR3 DNA sequence: TGCGCCAGCAGCCAAGCCAGCGGGGCTAACACCGGGGAGCTGTTTTTT. It translates to CASSQASGANTGELFF.

The chain carries TRBV7-8 and TRBJ1-5; D remains unclear. The CDR3 runs 13 residues. The V and J ends lost 1 base and 5 bases respectively, with 6 bases between them. Germline CDR1 reads SGHVS; CDR2 reads FQNEAQ. The CDR3 region is CASSLDRDQPQHF. CDR3 DNA sequence: TGTGCCAGCAGCTTAGATCGTGATCAGCCCCAGCATTTT.

This clone was seen only a few times. This chain links TRBV5-1 with TRBJ1-1, with unresolved D. This CDR3 spans 14 amino acids. The V and J ends lost 4 bases and 1 base respectively, with 11 bases between them. CDR1 and CDR2 from the germline V gene are SGHRS and YFSETQ. CDR3 protein: CASSPDRGNTEAFF. The CDR3 DNA reads TGCGCCAGCAGCCCCGACCGGGGGAACACTGAAGCTTTCTTT.

As concerns this clone: Other DNA sequences from this sample encode an identical CDR3 as well. The chain couples TRBV5-1 to TRBJ1-6, with D perhaps TRBD1 (6 bases). The V end was cut by 0 bases, the J end by 10 bases, with 17 bases between. From germline, CDR1 is SGHRS and CDR2 YFSETQ. The CDR3 runs 16 residues. The CDR3 is CASSLGDRGGDSPLHF. The CDR3 DNA follows: TGCGCCAGCAGCTTGGGAGACAGAGGGGGGGACTCACCCCTCCACTTT. The variable domain in full, completed from reference TRBV5-1 and TRBJ1-6, reads KAGVTQTPRYLIKTRGQQVTLSCSPISGHRSVSWYQQTPGQGLQFLFEYFSETQRNKGNFPGRFSGRQFSNSRSEMNVSTLELGDSALYLCASSLGDRGGDSPLHFGNGTRLTVT.

V and J are TRBV6-1 and TRBJ1-1; no reliable D call. Trimming left V 6 bases short and J 1 base short, with 9 bases between. Germline V gene lookup returns CDR1 MNHNS and CDR2 SASEGT. The CDR3 runs 13 residues. In nucleotides, the CDR3 is TGTGCCAGCAGAACCGGGAGGAACACTGAAGCTTTCTTT. This translates into CASRTGRNTEAFF.

The chain couples TRBV29-1 to TRBJ2-1; 11 bases agree with TRBD2. The ends lost 2 bases at V and 3 bases at J; junction bases unmatched: 3. Germline V gene sequence: CDR1 SQVTM, CDR2 ANQGSEA. The CDR3 loop spans 15 amino acids. The CDR3 sequence: CSVEPLAGGYNEQFF. DNA for the CDR3: TGCAGCGTTGAACCGCTAGCGGGGGGCTACAATGAGCAGTTCTTC.

The gene calls are TRBV19 and TRBJ1-4, with D perhaps matching TRBD1 (6 bases). Germline loops: CDR1 LNHDA, CDR2 SQIVND (reference sequence). Trimming took off 5 bases at V and 0 bases at J, with 16 bases between the two ends. This CDR3 comprises 17 residues. In DNA, the CDR3 is TGTGCCAGTAGTTTCTCCCGGGACAAAACAACTAATGAAAAACTGTTTTTT. This translates into CASSFSRDKTTNEKLFF.

This clone was picked up a small number of times. This chain links TRBV11-2 with TRBJ2-7; TRBD1 matches 7 bases. The CDR3 totals 15 residues. V shed 5 bases, J shed 7 bases, and the junction held 14 bases outside the gene matches. Germline V CDR1 and CDR2: SGHAT, FQNNGV. CDR3 DNA: TGTGCCAGCAGCCCCCACCCAACAGGGGAAGGTGAGCAGTACTTC. As protein: CASSPHPTGEGEQYF.

The chain couples TRBV6-1 to TRBJ1-1; 7 bases map to TRBD1. Germline V CDR1 and CDR2: MNHNS, SASEGT. The CDR3 has 16 amino acids. V shed 4 bases, J shed 2 bases, and the junction held 10 bases outside the gene matches. The CDR3 DNA sequence: TGTGCCAGCAGTGGGACTTGGGACAGACTAAACACTGAAGCTTTCTTT. It is translated as CASSGTWDRLNTEAFF.